This TCR beta chain was recovered during a study of blood T cell repertoires in COVID-19. Looking at the study overall: Samples came from the United States, Italy and Spain, spanning acute and convalescent COVID-19. The analysed material was cDNA or gDNA that came from T cells, B-cell-depleted T cells, or PBMCs.

This clone has a handful of counts. In the study's own analysis: Nucleated cell counts were estimated from reference gene primer amplification. Only in-frame clones appear in the TCRdb table, and some are missing; sequencing was by immunoSEQ multiplex PCR. Clonal size and the V and J genes are those of that table, whereas D and trimming came from the DNA. Of some 220,000 clones in the sample, about 80% were seen once. V shed 5 bases, J shed 11 bases, and the junction held 8 bases outside the gene matches. The CDR3 sequence is 13 residues long. The gene calls are TRBV12-3 or TRBV12-4 and TRBJ2-7; 11 nucleotides agree with TRBD1. Sequencing was performed on peripheral blood. The sequence was collected from a woman under 40 who had recovered from COVID-19. The CDR3, as DNA: TGTGCCAGCAGTCCCTACGGACAGGGGGCGAAGTACTTC. Protein: CASSPYGQGAKYF.